The 24 T cell receptor beta chains listed next were all sequenced from one sample in a study of control samples from healthy donors and cancer patients. Clones were sequenced by immunoSEQ multiplex PCR, and TCRdb holds only the in-frame ones, with some missing. The sample consists of over 25,000 clones, nearly 90% of them appearing once. The sequencing input was formalin-fixed, paraffin-embedded tissue. The receptors derive from a female donor with melanoma.

This sequence joins TRBV6-2 or TRBV6-3 and TRBJ2-4; 7 bases map to TRBD1. V was pared by 1 base and J by 0 bases, with 9 bases of the junction left unmatched. Germline lookup yields CDR1 MNHEY and CDR2 SVGEGT. This CDR3 region has 18 residues. CDR3 nucleotides: TGTGCCAGCAGTTACTTCGGACAGGATCTATTAGCCAAAAACATTCAGTACTTC. This codes for CASSYFGQDLLAKNIQYF.

Details on this clone: Compared with germline, one end of the junction differs, possibly owing to a read error. The rearrangement joins TRBV7-9 to TRBJ2-7; no definite D call. CDR1 SEHNR and CDR2 FQNEAQ come from the germline V gene (reference sequence). The CDR3 is 11 amino acids. The CDR3, as DNA: TGTGCCAGCAGCTTCTCGTACGAGCAGTGCTTC. Amino acid sequence: CASSFSYEQCF.

V gene TRBV30 combines with J gene TRBJ1-1; D may be TRBD1 (5 bases). The CDR3 loop spans 14 amino acids. V was pared by 2 bases and J by 0 bases, with 10 bases between. Germline CDR1 reads GTSNPN; CDR2 reads SVGIG (reference sequence). The CDR3 sequence is CAWSRGNLNTEAFF. The CDR3 DNA follows: TGTGCCTGGAGTCGGGGGAACCTGAACACTGAAGCTTTCTTT.

The CDR3: CASSEAGWGTEAFF. The CDR3 region has the DNA TGCGCCAGCAGTGAGGCGGGGTGGGGGACTGAAGCTTTCTTT. The rearrangement links TRBV10-2 to TRBJ1-1; a weak D match, TRBD1 (5 bases). V was clipped by 2 bases and J by 5 bases, with 12 bases between them. The CDR3 runs to 14 residues. Looked up from germline, CDR1 is WSHSY and CDR2 is SAAADI.

This clone occurred a few times. The chain joins TRBV19 to TRBJ2-1, with D possibly TRBD2 on 5 matching bases. This CDR3 has 18 amino acids. Germline CDR1 and CDR2: LNHDA and SQIVND (reference sequence). V lost 8 bases and J 0 bases, leaving 23 bases between the germline ends. CDR3 residues: CASERGRRGQGSYNEQFF. Written as DNA, the CDR3 is TGTGCCAGTGAACGGGGAAGGCGTGGGCAAGGCTCCTACAATGAGCAGTTCTTC.

The chain is built from TRBV16 and TRBJ1-2; weak D call: TRBD1 (6 bases). In germline, CDR1 is KGHSY, CDR2 FQNENV. V dropped 1 base and J dropped 4 bases, with 16 bases sitting between them. The CDR3 extends over 16 amino acids. This CDR3 reads CASSQFKSGAPYGYTF. The DNA for the CDR3 is TGTGCCAGCAGCCAATTTAAATCAGGGGCGCCCTATGGCTACACCTTC.

The chain combines TRBV11-2 with TRBJ2-6; D is unclear. CDR1 and CDR2 (germline): SGHAT, FQNNGV. The CDR3 is made up of 11 amino acids. V was pared by 8 bases and J by 8 bases, with 7 bases between. The CDR3 DNA reads TGTGCCAGCCACGGACCCAACGTCCTGACTTTC. The encoded protein is CASHGPNVLTF.

The V call is TRBV5-1, the J call TRBJ2-5; D uncertain. V was trimmed by 4 bases and J by 5 bases, leaving 18 bases between them. This CDR3 spans 15 amino acids. Germline loops: CDR1 SGHRS, CDR2 YFSETQ. The CDR3: CASSLNVDSWETQYF. CDR3 bases: TGCGCCAGCAGCCTGAACGTGGATTCTTGGGAGACCCAGTACTTC.

This clone was picked up one time. The rearrangement links TRBV5-6 to TRBJ1-1; 9 bases match TRBD1. V lost 4 bases and J lost 0; bases outside the gene matches: 7. The CDR3 consists of 16 residues. CDR1 and CDR2 from the germline V gene are SGHDT and YYEEEE. The CDR3 protein is CASSPSGTGLNTEAFF. The CDR3 DNA follows: TGTGCCAGCAGCCCTTCCGGGACAGGGCTGAACACTGAAGCTTTCTTT.

The rearrangement joins TRBV5-1 to TRBJ2-7; 8 bases match TRBD1. J was trimmed by 4 bases and V by 0 bases; bases with no gene match: 18. This CDR3 is 19 amino acids long. Germline lookup yields CDR1 SGHRS and CDR2 YFSETQ. CDR3 sequence reads: CASSLAFRTGFGAGYEQYF. The CDR3, as DNA: TGCGCCAGCAGCTTGGCATTCCGGACAGGGTTCGGTGCGGGTTACGAGCAGTACTTC.

The rearrangement joins TRBV3-1 (or the pseudogene TRBV3-2) to TRBJ2-4; maybe TRBD2 (5 bases). CDR3 length: 14 amino acids. V was cut by 4 bases and J by 10 bases, with 17 bases left in between. Germline V lookup: CDR1 LGHDT, CDR2 YNNKEL (reference sequence). The CDR3, as DNA: TGTGCCAGCAGCCCAGTCCGAGAAACGGGAATTCAGTACTTC. Translated: CASSPVRETGIQYF.

This clone was recorded a few times. The V call is TRBV27, the J call TRBJ2-1, with a tentative D call TRBD2 (5 bases). CDR1 is MNHEY and CDR2 is SMNVEV in the germline V gene (reference sequence). The V and J ends lost 6 bases and 0 bases respectively, with 9 bases between them. The CDR3 length is 14 residues. This CDR3 is CASSLAGSYNEQFF. In DNA form, the CDR3 reads TGTGCCAGCAGCCTAGCCGGCTCCTACAATGAGCAGTTCTTC.

V is TRBV21-1 and J is TRBJ2-3; the D call TRBD1 from the table was never checked on the DNA. TRBV21-1 constitutes a pseudogene. The CDR3 runs to 15 residues. The CDR3 coding sequence is TGTGCCAGCGCCTCCGAAGGGACAGTCACAGATACGCAGTATTTT. Protein: CASASEGTVTDTQYF.

The chain combines TRBV7-2 with TRBJ2-2; 8 bases line up with TRBD2. The CDR3 has 16 residues. Per the germline V gene, CDR1 is SGHTA and CDR2 is FQGNSA. The ends lost 1 base at V and 0 bases at J; junction bases unmatched: 1. CDR3 region: CASSLVGGANTGELFF. CDR3 bases: TGTGCCAGCAGCTTAGTCGGGGGGGCGAACACCGGGGAGCTGTTTTTT. Filled out from reference TRBV7-2 and TRBJ2-2, the complete variable domain reads GAGVSQSPSNKVTEKGKDVELRCDPISGHTALYWYRQSLGQGLEFLIYFQGNSAPDKSGLPSDRFSAERTGGSVSTLTIQRTQQEDSAVYLCASSLVGGANTGELFFGEGSRLTVL.

This chain links TRBV7-6 with TRBJ2-7; weak D call: TRBD2 (6 bases). V gave up 2 bases and J gave up 6 bases, with 14 bases separating them. Germline V lookup: CDR1 SGHVS, CDR2 FNYEAQ. The CDR3 spans 14 residues. The CDR3 reads CASSLLASEGEQYF. The CDR3 nucleotides are TGTGCCAGCAGCTTATTGGCTAGCGAGGGCGAGCAGTACTTC.

This chain joins TRBV3-1 (or the pseudogene TRBV3-2) and TRBJ1-3; D is unresolved. The CDR3 extends over 14 amino acids. Trimming stripped 3 bases from V and 0 bases from J, with 6 bases between. Per germline, CDR1 LGHDT and CDR2 YNNKEL (reference sequence). In nucleotides, the CDR3 is TGTGCCAGCAGCCAGTCTCTCTCTGGAAACACCATATATTTT. It encodes CASSQSLSGNTIYF.

The rearrangement joins TRBV4-2 to TRBJ1-4; 8 bases agree with TRBD1. The CDR3 consists of 16 residues. V was clipped by 6 bases and J by 8 bases; unmatched bases: 14. Germline assignment: CDR1 LGHNA and CDR2 YNFKEQ. In DNA form, the CDR3 reads TGTGCCAGCAGTCCATCAGGGGGCGCCTCCATAGAAAAACTGTTTTTT. It encodes CASSPSGGASIEKLFF.

The rearrangement joins TRBV6-5 to TRBJ2-5; the D is unclear. The CDR3 totals 15 residues. The germline V and J ends were trimmed by 2 bases and 1 base, with 11 bases remaining between them. Germline CDR1 and CDR2: MNHEY and SVGAGI. The DNA of the CDR3 is TGTGCCAGCAGTTACGGGCAGGCGCGCCAAGAGACCCAGTACTTC. It is translated as CASSYGQARQETQYF.

CDR3 bases: TGTGCCAGCAGGGGCAGTCAGGGCTACACCTTC. It translates to CASRGSQGYTF. V usage is TRBV6-5 and J usage is TRBJ1-2; unclear D gene. V was cut by 6 bases and J by 8 bases, with 10 bases left in between. This CDR3 spans 11 amino acids. Germline V gene data show CDR1 as MNHEY and CDR2 as SVGAGI.

The rearrangement uses TRBV6-2 or TRBV6-3 and TRBJ1-2, with D unclear. V dropped 6 bases and J dropped 0 bases, with 8 bases sitting between them. Germline CDR1 MNHEY, CDR2 SVGEGT. The CDR3 contains 13 residues. The CDR3 loop reads CASSRGTNYGYTF. DNA of the CDR3: TGTGCCAGCAGCCGTGGCACTAACTATGGCTACACCTTC.

The chain carries TRBV11-2 and TRBJ1-3; D gene unclear. Trimming shortened V by 0 bases and J by 0 bases, and 6 bases separated the two germline ends. CDR3 length: 15 amino acids. CDR1 and CDR2 from the germline V gene are SGHAT and FQNNGV. For the CDR3, the DNA is TGTGCCAGCAGCTTAGACAGCCACTCTGGAAACACCATATATTTT. It translates to CASSLDSHSGNTIYF.

The gene calls are TRBV11-3 and TRBJ1-2; no definite D call. V lost 4 bases and J lost 5, with 14 bases in between. Germline V lookup: CDR1 SGHNT, CDR2 YENEEA. This CDR3 spans 14 amino acids. DNA for the CDR3: TGTGCCAGCAGCTCCCGGGTCACATTATATGGCTACACCTTC. Residues: CASSSRVTLYGYTF.

The chain employs TRBV7-8 and TRBJ1-2; tentatively, D is TRBD1 (5 bases). Germline loops: CDR1 SGHVS, CDR2 FQNEAQ. V lost 5 bases and J lost 6, with 13 bases in between. The CDR3 has 13 residues. CDR3 bases: TGTGCCAGCAGCGGGGCCGGCTTACATGGCTACACCTTC. Protein product: CASSGAGLHGYTF.

The sample holds a few counts of this clone. The gene calls are TRBV4-2 and TRBJ2-1; 11 nucleotides align to TRBD1. This CDR3 has 17 residues. Looked up from germline, CDR1 is LGHNA and CDR2 is YNFKEQ. The V segment lost 3 bases and the J segment 6 bases; nucleotides outside the gene matches: 10. CDR3 sequence reads: CASSQEGLGTGGNEQFF. CDR3 in DNA: TGTGCCAGCAGCCAGGAAGGACTCGGGACAGGGGGCAATGAGCAGTTCTTC.